Shown below are 24 T cell receptor beta chains from a single sample sequenced in a study of cytomegalovirus exposure and HLA in healthy donors. In the PCR, 60 Vbeta and 13 Jbeta primers were used. Clones were sequenced by immunoSEQ multiplex PCR, and TCRdb holds only the in-frame ones, with some missing. The sample lists about 120,000 clones; over 75% were seen once. The sequenced sample was PBMCs. The origin of the receptors is a male donor in good health and CMV-seropositive.

CDR3 bases: TGTGCCAGCAGCTTGGGACAGGGTACTACGTCACCCCTCCACTTT. It translates to CASSLGQGTTSPLHF. V gene TRBV5-4 combines with J gene TRBJ1-6; TRBD1 aligns across 7 bases. Germline CDR1 and CDR2: SGHNT and YYREEE (reference sequence). The CDR3 covers 15 residues. Trimming at V came to 0 bases and at J to 10 bases, leaving 7 bases not matched to a gene.

This rearrangement joins TRBV6-6 to TRBJ2-1; D perhaps matches TRBD2 (5 bases). V lost 5 bases and J lost 8, with 16 bases in between. Germline V gene data show CDR1 as MNHNY and CDR2 as SVGAGI (reference sequence). The CDR3 totals 14 residues. The CDR3 DNA sequence: TGTGCCAGCAGTCGCGGACTCACGTGGGATGAGCAGTTCTTC. It encodes CASSRGLTWDEQFF.

This clone was detected only a few times. The chain recombines TRBV5-4 with TRBJ2-3, with D uncertain. Trimming took off 4 bases at V and 0 bases at J, with 6 bases between the two ends. This CDR3 region has 13 residues. The germline CDR1 and CDR2 sequences are SGHNT and YYREEE (reference sequence). The CDR3 region has the DNA TGTGCCAGCAGCAAATATAGCACAGATACGCAGTATTTT. This gives the protein CASSKYSTDTQYF.

Only one count was recorded for this clone. The chain is built from TRBV19 and TRBJ2-4; 7 bases match TRBD1. The CDR3 is 17 amino acids. CDR1 is LNHDA and CDR2 is SQIVND in the germline V gene (reference sequence). V gave up 4 bases and J gave up 1 base; unmatched junction bases: 10. The CDR3 DNA reads as TGTGCCAGTAGTAGCTCAACAGGGGTTGGGGCCAAAAACATTCAGTACTTC. It codes for CASSSSTGVGAKNIQYF.

This chain uses TRBV9 with TRBJ1-2, with a possible D match to TRBD1 (6 bases). Between the trimmed V and J ends, which lost 0 bases and 0 bases, there was a span of 9 bases. The CDR3 has 15 residues. Germline V gives CDR1 SGDLS, CDR2 YYNGEE. CDR3 region: CASSVATGSNYGYTF. In nucleotides, the CDR3 is TGTGCCAGCAGCGTAGCTACAGGGTCTAACTATGGCTACACCTTC. Filled out from reference TRBV9 and TRBJ1-2, the complete variable domain reads DSGVTQTPKHLITATGQRVTLRCSPRSGDLSVYWYQQSLDQGLQFLIQYYNGEERAKGNILERFSAQQFPDLHSELNLSSLELGDSALYFCASSVATGSNYGYTFGSGTRLTVV.

This chain joins TRBV6-5 and TRBJ2-7; 10 bases agree with TRBD1. This CDR3 contains 15 residues. In germline, CDR1 is MNHEY, CDR2 SVGAGI. The V and J ends lost 8 bases and 3 bases, in that order; junction bases with no gene match: 10. The CDR3 DNA reads TGTGCCAGCTCGAGGGGGACAGGGGACGTCTACGAGCAGTACTTC. Its protein is CASSRGTGDVYEQYF.

In its sample, this clone was seen once. The chain employs TRBV18 and TRBJ2-1, with 11 bases identical to TRBD2. Per germline, CDR1 KGHSH and CDR2 LQKENI. Unmatched junction bases numbered 17, after V lost 1 base and J lost 9 bases. CDR3 length equals 19 residues. Here the CDR3 reads CASSPRLAGGPGSAVEQFF. The CDR3 DNA follows: TGTGCCAGCTCACCACGGCTAGCGGGGGGACCCGGATCAGCAGTTGAGCAGTTCTTC.

This clone is a singleton in its sample. V is TRBV28 and J is TRBJ2-7; 9 bases are shared with TRBD1. This CDR3 spans 14 amino acids. Trimming removed 2 bases from V and 4 bases from J; junction bases left unmatched: 3. CDR1 and CDR2 from the germline V gene are MDHEN and SYDVKM. The CDR3 DNA reads as TGTGCCAGCAGTTTAACGGACAGGGGTTACGAGCAGTACTTC. Protein sequence: CASSLTDRGYEQYF. Full variable domain (remainder filled in from reference TRBV28 and TRBJ2-7): DVKVTQSSRYLVKRTGEKVFLECVQDMDHENMFWYRQDPGLGLRLIYFSYDVKMKEKGDIPEGYSVSREKKERFSLILESASTNQTSMYLCASSLTDRGYEQYFGPGTRLTVT.

The chain has TRBV5-1 and TRBJ1-5; 9 positions agree with TRBD1. This CDR3 is built from 14 residues. The V gene end was trimmed by 0 bases and the J gene end by 6 bases; junction bases not matched to a gene: 1. Germline CDR1 and CDR2: SGHRS and YFSETQ. CDR3 coding DNA: TGCGCCAGCAGCTTGGGACAGGGGGTTCAGCCCCAGCATTTT. This encodes CASSLGQGVQPQHF.

The CDR3 DNA is TGTGCCAGCAGCCTGAGACTAGCGGGGGTGCAAGAGACCCAGTACTTC. The encoded protein is CASSLRLAGVQETQYF. V and J are TRBV5-4 and TRBJ2-5; 12 bases agree with TRBD2. The germline CDR1 and CDR2 sequences are SGHNT and YYREEE (reference sequence). V was pared by 4 bases and J by 2 bases, with 6 bases of the junction left unmatched. The CDR3 loop spans 16 amino acids.

J is TRBJ2-1 and V is TRBV6-1, with a tentative D call TRBD1 (5 bases). The germline V gene has CDR1 MNHNS and CDR2 SASEGT. There are 16 residues in the CDR3. Trimming left V 3 bases short and J 1 base short, with 13 bases between. The CDR3, as DNA: TGTGCCAGCAGTGACTATGACAGCCGGTCCTACAATGAGCAGTTCTTC. Translation: CASSDYDSRSYNEQFF.

V is TRBV5-8 and J is TRBJ2-7; TRBD1 aligns across 9 bases. The germline V gene has CDR1 SGHTS and CDR2 YDEGEE. CDR3 length: 14 amino acids. Trimming at V came to 2 bases and at J to 3 bases, leaving 3 bases not matched to a gene. CDR3 nucleotides: TGTGCCAGCAGCTTCACGGACAGGGGCTACGAGCAGTACTTC. It translates to CASSFTDRGYEQYF.

The chain employs TRBV6-1 and TRBJ1-1; D might be TRBD1 (6 bases). With 4 bases removed from V and 7 bases from J, the gap between germline ends came to 16 bases. This CDR3 has 14 residues. The germline V gene encodes CDR1 MNHNS and CDR2 SASEGT. As DNA, the CDR3 is TGTGCCAGCAGTGCGCAGACAGGATTCGGTGAAGCTTTCTTT. Translating it yields CASSAQTGFGEAFF.

This rearrangement joins TRBV5-6 to TRBJ2-3; 9 bases fit TRBD1. The CDR3 is made up of 13 amino acids. CDR1 and CDR2 (germline): SGHDT, YYEEEE. V lost 7 bases and J lost 3; bases outside the gene matches: 3. CDR3 sequence reads: CASAQGATDTQYF. The CDR3 nucleotides are TGTGCCAGCGCACAGGGGGCAACAGATACGCAGTATTTT.

The chain carries TRBV7-8 and TRBJ2-7; D possibly corresponds to TRBD1 (5 bases). V was cut by 5 bases and J by 3 bases, with 23 bases left in between. There are 17 residues in the CDR3. Looked up from germline, CDR1 is SGHVS and CDR2 is FQNEAQ. The CDR3 DNA reads as TGTGCCAGCAGCCCAAGTCCATTGACAGACTCGAACTACGAGCAGTACTTC. It is translated as CASSPSPLTDSNYEQYF. The full variable domain, completed using reference TRBV7-8 and TRBJ2-7, is GAGVSQSPRYKVAKRGQDVALRCDPISGHVSLFWYQQALGQGPEFLTYFQNEAQLDKSGLPSDRFFAERPEGSVSTLKIQRTQQEDSAVYLCASSPSPLTDSNYEQYFGPGTRLTVT.

V usage is TRBV28 and J usage is TRBJ2-2; possibly TRBD2 for D (7 bases). V was cut by 2 bases and J by 6 bases, with 10 bases left in between. This CDR3 has 14 residues. Germline assignment: CDR1 MDHEN and CDR2 SYDVKM. The CDR3 nucleotides are TGTGCCAGCAGTTTAACGGGGGGCCCCGGGGAGCTGTTTTTT. It codes for CASSLTGGPGELFF.

V is TRBV28 and J is TRBJ1-2; D is possibly TRBD1 (5 bases). Trimming stripped 5 bases from V and 6 bases from J, with 19 bases between. The germline V gene encodes CDR1 MDHEN and CDR2 SYDVKM. CDR3 size: 15 residues. Here the CDR3 reads CASSPPPVGGNGYTF. CDR3 nucleotides: TGTGCCAGCAGTCCTCCACCTGTTGGGGGGAATGGCTACACCTTC.

On this clone: At one boundary the junction diverges from the germline segment, which might be a read error. The V gene is TRBV29-1, the J gene TRBJ1-4; 7 bases line up with TRBD1. The CDR3 covers 15 residues. The V gene's germline CDR1 is SQVTM and CDR2 ANQGSEA. Here the CDR3 DNA reads TGCAGCGTTGAAGGTCCGGACAGGCTCAAAATGGCTAGGATTTTT. Encoded protein: CSVEGPDRLKMARIF.

This clone was seen more than once but under ten times. V and J are TRBV28 and TRBJ2-5, with a tentative D call TRBD2 (6 bases). Between the trimmed V and J ends, which lost 10 bases and 5 bases, there was a span of 14 bases. Germline values: CDR1 MDHEN, CDR2 SYDVKM. The CDR3 is 12 amino acids. CDR3 protein: CATQKEGETQYF. The CDR3, as DNA: TGTGCCACCCAAAAGGAGGGGGAGACCCAGTACTTC.

The gene calls are TRBV7-2 and TRBJ2-7; 8 positions agree with TRBD2. The germline V gene has CDR1 SGHTA and CDR2 FQGNSA. J gave up 5 bases and V 2 bases, and 14 bases lay outside the gene matches. The CDR3 spans 17 residues. This CDR3 reads CASSLFRSGVAGNEQYF. DNA of the CDR3: TGTGCCAGCAGCTTATTCAGGAGTGGGGTAGCGGGAAACGAGCAGTACTTC.

The chain uses TRBV21-1 and TRBJ2-1; TRBD2, the D gene given by the table, was not confirmed from the DNA. TRBV21-1 has pseudogene status. This CDR3 region has 17 residues. The CDR3 DNA is TGTGCCAGCAGCAAACCTCTAGCGGGATCCTCCTACAATGAGCAGTTCTTC. It codes for CASSKPLAGSSYNEQFF.

The chain employs TRBV2 and TRBJ1-5, with 7 positions matching TRBD1. J lost 3 bases, V lost 4 bases, and 3 bases had no gene match. The CDR3 covers 14 residues. Germline V CDR1 and CDR2: SNHLY, FYNNEI. This CDR3 is CASSADRDNQPQHF. Written as DNA, the CDR3 is TGTGCCAGCAGTGCTGACAGGGACAATCAGCCCCAGCATTTT.

A single count supports this clone. CDR3 residues: CASRADWEEKLFF. The DNA for the CDR3 is TGTGCCAGCAGGGCCGACTGGGAGGAAAAACTGTTTTTT. The chain combines TRBV2 with TRBJ1-4; D gene ambiguous. Trimming removed 6 bases at V and 8 bases at J, with 13 bases between. CDR1 SNHLY and CDR2 FYNNEI come from the germline V gene. The CDR3 is 13 residues long.

This clone has just a few counts. The chain combines TRBV2 with TRBJ1-1, with a tentative D call TRBD1 (5 bases). CDR3 length: 15 amino acids. Trimming left V 2 bases short and J 4 bases short, with 14 bases between. The germline gives CDR1 SNHLY, CDR2 FYNNEI. CDR3 coding DNA: TGTGCCAGCAGTGAACACTTTGGGGGGAGCACTGAAGCTTTCTTT. It encodes CASSEHFGGSTEAFF.